This is a list of T cell receptor beta chains from one sample in a study of identical twins. TCRdb independently ran MiXCR on the 5' RACE reads; one entry per CDR3 protein. This table holds about 490,000 distinct CDR3 sequences, roughly 15% found once. The data also belong to a second study, concerning yellow fever vaccine responses in identical twins.

Source material: CD4+ T cells sorted from blood. Receptor source: a young woman in good health. Each CDR3 is given with its conserved first and last residue. A D gene is named only where the DNA matches it firmly. Clone size is not always given. Where it is, it says once, few, many or a class for expanded clones.

cdr3_nt: TGTGCCAGCAGCCTCGCGGGTGGGACTAGCGGTCCGTACGAGCAGTACTTC; cdr3_aa: CASSLAGGTSGPYEQYF; j_call: TRBJ2-7; v_call: TRBV7-6; clone_size: .; d_call: TRBD2
cdr3_nt: TGTGCCACCAGTTTAGGGCCCCTCCAAGAGACCCAGTACTTC; cdr3_aa: CATSLGPLQETQYF; j_call: TRBJ2-5; v_call: TRBV24-1; clone_size: .; d_call: .
cdr3_nt: TGTGCCAGCACAGACAGGACTAACTACTACGAGCAGTACTTC; cdr3_aa: CASTDRTNYYEQYF; j_call: TRBJ2-7; v_call: TRBV3-1; clone_size: .; d_call: .
cdr3_nt: TGCGCCAGCAGCCAAGACGAAGTTACTAGCGGCAGCTCCTACGAGCAGTACTTC; cdr3_aa: CASSQDEVTSGSSYEQYF; j_call: TRBJ2-7; v_call: TRBV4-1; clone_size: .; d_call: TRBD2
cdr3_nt: TGTGCCAGCAGCAGGAGACACCATTCACTTTTGGCCAAAAACATTCAGTACTTC; cdr3_aa: CASSRRHHSLLAKNIQYF; j_call: TRBJ2-4; v_call: TRBV11-2; clone_size: .; d_call: .
cdr3_nt: TGCGCCAGCAGCTTGGTTTCTAGCGACTACGAGCAGTACTTC; cdr3_aa: CASSLVSSDYEQYF; j_call: TRBJ2-7; v_call: TRBV5-1; clone_size: few; d_call: .
cdr3_nt: TGCAGCGTTGAGGGTCTAGCGGGAGATACGCAGTATTTT; cdr3_aa: CSVEGLAGDTQYF; j_call: TRBJ2-3; v_call: TRBV29-1; clone_size: many; d_call: TRBD2
cdr3_nt: TGCAGCGTTGGGGGAAACTATGGCTACACCTTC; cdr3_aa: CSVGGNYGYTF; j_call: TRBJ1-2; v_call: TRBV29-1; clone_size: .; d_call: .
cdr3_nt: TGTGCCAGCAGTTTACTAGCGAGGGGTTCCTACGAGCAGTACTTC; cdr3_aa: CASSLLARGSYEQYF; j_call: TRBJ2-7; v_call: TRBV27; clone_size: .; d_call: .
cdr3_nt: TGCGCCAGCAGCCAAGTGGAGGGGTTGAACACTGAAGCTTTCTTT; cdr3_aa: CASSQVEGLNTEAFF; j_call: TRBJ1-1; v_call: TRBV4-1; clone_size: many; d_call: .
cdr3_nt: TGTGCCAGACTATCCTTCAAGACAGGGTCCTCCTACGAGCAGTACTTC; cdr3_aa: CARLSFKTGSSYEQYF; j_call: TRBJ2-7; v_call: TRBV27; clone_size: many; d_call: TRBD1
cdr3_nt: TGTGCCAGCAGAGGTGAGGTTCACAATGAGCAGTTCTTC; cdr3_aa: CASRGEVHNEQFF; j_call: TRBJ2-1; v_call: TRBV6-6; clone_size: .; d_call: .
cdr3_nt: TGTGCCACCAGTGAAAAGGGTAAGCCCCAAGAGACCCAGTACTTC; cdr3_aa: CATSEKGKPQETQYF; j_call: TRBJ2-5; v_call: TRBV24-1; clone_size: .; d_call: .
cdr3_nt: TGTGCCAGCACCCGGGGACTCTCCATCTACAATGAGCAGTTCTTC; cdr3_aa: CASTRGLSIYNEQFF; j_call: TRBJ2-1; v_call: TRBV6-1; clone_size: .; d_call: .
cdr3_nt: TGTGCCAGCAGCTTTTTACCGACGAATGAGCAGTTCTTC; cdr3_aa: CASSFLPTNEQFF; j_call: TRBJ2-1; v_call: TRBV7-9; clone_size: few; d_call: .
cdr3_nt: TGTGCCAGCAGGAGGGAGGGATCCACTGAAGCTTTCTTT; cdr3_aa: CASRREGSTEAFF; j_call: TRBJ1-1; v_call: TRBV2; clone_size: many; d_call: .
cdr3_nt: TGTGCCAGCAGTTTGAGGGCCCCCGGGGAGCTGTTTTTT; cdr3_aa: CASSLRAPGELFF; j_call: TRBJ2-2; v_call: TRBV28; clone_size: .; d_call: .
cdr3_nt: TGTGCCAGCAGTTTAGAGGACCATGGCTACACCTTC; cdr3_aa: CASSLEDHGYTF; j_call: TRBJ1-2; v_call: TRBV12-3/TRBV12-4; clone_size: many; d_call: .
cdr3_nt: TGTGCCAGCAAAATGGCGAGTGGAGTTTCAGAGACCCAGTACTTC; cdr3_aa: CASKMASGVSETQYF; j_call: TRBJ2-5; v_call: TRBV2; clone_size: few; d_call: .
cdr3_nt: TGCAGTGCTTCCTCCGGGGGGGGCCTCGATACGCAGTATTTT; cdr3_aa: CSASSGGGLDTQYF; j_call: TRBJ2-3; v_call: TRBV20-1; clone_size: .; d_call: TRBD2
cdr3_nt: TGTGCCAGCAGAGGACTGGCGAACACCGGGGAGCTGTTTTTT; cdr3_aa: CASRGLANTGELFF; j_call: TRBJ2-2; v_call: TRBV2; clone_size: few; d_call: .
cdr3_nt: TGTGCCAGCAGCGTAGACCCAGCGGGGGGTACCCTCCGCGAGCAGTTCTTC; cdr3_aa: CASSVDPAGGTLREQFF; j_call: TRBJ2-1; v_call: TRBV9; clone_size: .; d_call: TRBD2
cdr3_nt: TGCGCCAGCAGCCAAGGACATGCCTGGGACACTGAAGCTTTCTTT; cdr3_aa: CASSQGHAWDTEAFF; j_call: TRBJ1-1; v_call: TRBV4-1; clone_size: few; d_call: .
cdr3_nt: TGTGCCAGCTCACCTACGAGTACTAAAAACAGGGCCGCTCAGTACTTC; cdr3_aa: CASSPTSTKNRAAQYF; j_call: TRBJ2-4; v_call: TRBV18; clone_size: .; d_call: .
cdr3_nt: TGTGCCAGCTCACATCGACAGGGGAACGGGGAGCTGTTTTTT; cdr3_aa: CASSHRQGNGELFF; j_call: TRBJ2-2; v_call: TRBV18; clone_size: .; d_call: TRBD1
cdr3_nt: TGCGCCAGCAGCCAGCAGGGGGACAGCTCCTACGAGCAGTACTTC; cdr3_aa: CASSQQGDSSYEQYF; j_call: TRBJ2-7; v_call: TRBV5-1; clone_size: .; d_call: TRBD1
cdr3_nt: TGTGCCAGCAGCTTAAGTTCCGACAGGGGATACGGCTACACCTTC; cdr3_aa: CASSLSSDRGYGYTF; j_call: TRBJ1-2; v_call: TRBV7-6; clone_size: .; d_call: TRBD1
cdr3_nt: TGCGCCAGCAGCTTACAGGGCCAAGAGACCCAGTACTTC; cdr3_aa: CASSLQGQETQYF; j_call: TRBJ2-5; v_call: TRBV5-1; clone_size: once; d_call: .
cdr3_nt: TGTGCCAGCAGCCCCCCCCACGGCGAGCAGTACTTC; cdr3_aa: CASSPPHGEQYF; j_call: TRBJ2-7; v_call: TRBV6-5; clone_size: .; d_call: .
cdr3_nt: TGCGCCAGCAGCTTCGACAGGGGGTACTACAATGAGCAGTTCTTC; cdr3_aa: CASSFDRGYYNEQFF; j_call: TRBJ2-1; v_call: TRBV5-1; clone_size: .; d_call: TRBD1
cdr3_nt: TGCAGTGCTAGCCCGGGACTGAGGGAGACCCAGTACTTC; cdr3_aa: CSASPGLRETQYF; j_call: TRBJ2-5; v_call: TRBV20-1; clone_size: .; d_call: .
cdr3_nt: TGTGCCAGCAGCCCCCTTGGTGGTAACACAGATACGCAGTATTTT; cdr3_aa: CASSPLGGNTDTQYF; j_call: TRBJ2-3; v_call: TRBV7-9; clone_size: few; d_call: .